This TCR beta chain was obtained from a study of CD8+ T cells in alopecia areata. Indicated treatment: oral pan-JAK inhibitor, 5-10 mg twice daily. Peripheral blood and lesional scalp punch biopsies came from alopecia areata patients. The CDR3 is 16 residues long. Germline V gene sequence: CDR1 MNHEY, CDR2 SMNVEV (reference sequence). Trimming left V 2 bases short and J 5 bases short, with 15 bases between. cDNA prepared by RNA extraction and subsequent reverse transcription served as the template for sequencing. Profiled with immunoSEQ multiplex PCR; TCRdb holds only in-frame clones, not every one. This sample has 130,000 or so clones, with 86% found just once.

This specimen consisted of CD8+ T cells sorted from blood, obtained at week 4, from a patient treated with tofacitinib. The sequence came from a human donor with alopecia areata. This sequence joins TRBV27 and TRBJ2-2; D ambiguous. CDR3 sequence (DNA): TGTGCCAGCAGTTTAGTACCCAGGTTCGGGACCGGGGAGCTGTTTTTT. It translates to CASSLVPRFGTGELFF.